Listed below are T cell receptor beta chains from one sample, sequenced in a study of Tregs in tolerant kidney transplant recipients. Some clones are missing from TCRdb's copy, which holds only in-frame ones; the method was immunoSEQ multiplex PCR. This sample has 35,000 to 50,000 clones, with nearly 97% found just once. Antigen specificity for these receptors is unknown. Material: Tregs from blood cultured with allogeneic cells. Receptor source: a human donor in good health. The CDR3 runs from the conserved cysteine through the conserved F or W. Each record gives: J gene, V gene, CDR3 protein.

j_gene: TRBJ2-7; v_gene: TRBV19; CDR3aa: CASKPPGTLYEQYF
j_gene: TRBJ2-1; v_gene: TRBV5-1; CDR3aa: CASSLGLASWKFF
j_gene: TRBJ1-6; v_gene: TRBV18; CDR3aa: CASSPRNSPLHF
j_gene: TRBJ1-2; v_gene: TRBV5-5; CDR3aa: CASSLVGTGPNYGYTF
j_gene: TRBJ1-2; v_gene: TRBV30; CDR3aa: CACPFDYGYTF
j_gene: TRBJ2-3; v_gene: TRBV2; CDR3aa: CATQREVQDTQYF
j_gene: TRBJ2-1; v_gene: TRBV6-1; CDR3aa: CASYQGGMNEQFF
j_gene: TRBJ2-1; v_gene: TRBV6-6; CDR3aa: CAVQGYNEQFF
j_gene: TRBJ1-2; v_gene: TRBV6-6; CDR3aa: CASSFSQGAHYGYTF
j_gene: TRBJ1-2; v_gene: TRBV5-5; CDR3aa: CASSLAPGQGASSYGYTF
j_gene: TRBJ2-1; v_gene: TRBV7-7; CDR3aa: CASSFLEGNEQFF
j_gene: TRBJ2-7; v_gene: TRBV27; CDR3aa: CASSLRTGAPYEQYF
j_gene: TRBJ1-6; v_gene: TRBV6-1; CDR3aa: CASRRTGLEDSPLHF
j_gene: TRBJ2-4; v_gene: TRBV19; CDR3aa: CASSGGHFSAKNIQYF
j_gene: TRBJ2-2; v_gene: TRBV13; CDR3aa: CASSPPGLYTGELFF
j_gene: TRBJ1-3; v_gene: TRBV9; CDR3aa: CASSGAWAGNTIYF
j_gene: TRBJ2-1; v_gene: TRBV5-1; CDR3aa: CASSWSEGAPNEQFF
j_gene: TRBJ1-2; v_gene: TRBV29-1; CDR3aa: CSSLGTGTRRGYTF
j_gene: TRBJ2-1; v_gene: TRBV27; CDR3aa: CASYHRGWRAGLTTNNEQFF
j_gene: TRBJ2-1; v_gene: TRBV5-4; CDR3aa: CASIRLGQFNEQFF
j_gene: TRBJ2-4; v_gene: TRBV19; CDR3aa: CASSTWRAGSKNIQYF
j_gene: TRBJ1-5; v_gene: TRBV5-6; CDR3aa: CASSLDRGTGNQPQHF
j_gene: TRBJ2-1; v_gene: TRBV18; CDR3aa: CASSPSLVLTYNEQFF
j_gene: TRBJ1-2; v_gene: TRBV19; CDR3aa: CASSAPGTGINYGYTF
j_gene: TRBJ2-5; v_gene: TRBV4-1; CDR3aa: CASSRTGTTGETQYF
j_gene: TRBJ1-2; v_gene: TRBV5-3; CDR3aa: CARSGDSLNYGYTF
j_gene: TRBJ1-5; v_gene: TRBV2; CDR3aa: CASSVRGDQPQHF
j_gene: TRBJ1-1; v_gene: TRBV28; CDR3aa: CASSTPSSINTEAFF
j_gene: TRBJ2-3; v_gene: TRBV4-1; CDR3aa: CASSQDLTSWSDTQYF
j_gene: TRBJ1-1; v_gene: TRBV19; CDR3aa: CASSYRGLNTEAFF
j_gene: TRBJ2-5; v_gene: TRBV11-2; CDR3aa: CASSWDRDQTQYF
j_gene: TRBJ2-1; v_gene: TRBV7-2; CDR3aa: CASSLPGVSYNEQFF
j_gene: TRBJ2-1; v_gene: TRBV5-1; CDR3aa: CASSLSPNNEQFF
j_gene: TRBJ2-1; v_gene: TRBV7-6; CDR3aa: CASSVSGGTYNEQFF
j_gene: TRBJ2-7; v_gene: TRBV5-1; CDR3aa: CASSLGGPYPYEQYF